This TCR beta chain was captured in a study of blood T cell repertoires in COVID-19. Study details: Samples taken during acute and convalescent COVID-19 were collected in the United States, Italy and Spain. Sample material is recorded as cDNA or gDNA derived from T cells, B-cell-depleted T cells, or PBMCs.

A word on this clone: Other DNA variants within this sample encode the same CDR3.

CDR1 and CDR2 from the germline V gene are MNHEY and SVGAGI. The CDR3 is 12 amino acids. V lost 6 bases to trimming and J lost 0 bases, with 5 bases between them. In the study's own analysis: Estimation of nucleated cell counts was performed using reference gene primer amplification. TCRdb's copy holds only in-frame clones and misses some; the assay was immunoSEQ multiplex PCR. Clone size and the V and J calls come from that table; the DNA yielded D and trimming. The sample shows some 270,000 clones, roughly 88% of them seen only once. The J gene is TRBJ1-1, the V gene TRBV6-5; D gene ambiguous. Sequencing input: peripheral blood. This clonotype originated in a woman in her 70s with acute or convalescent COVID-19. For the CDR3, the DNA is TGTGCCAGCAGCTCAGTGAACACTGAAGCTTTCTTT. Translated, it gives CASSSVNTEAFF.